These 21 T cell receptor beta chains share one sample of origin, sequenced in a study of blood T cell repertoires in COVID-19. Sequenced by immunoSEQ multiplex PCR; TCRdb stores in-frame clones only, minus some. In the table there are fewer than 75,000 clones, around 93% of which are singletons. The source material was peripheral blood. The receptors come from a man aged 45 to 65 with active COVID-19.

This sequence joins TRBV11-3 and TRBJ1-2, with D maybe TRBD1 (6 bases). V was clipped by 4 bases and J by 8 bases, with 20 bases between them. Germline CDR1 and CDR2: SGHNT and YENEEA. The CDR3 is 15 amino acids. CDR3 amino acids: CASSSIRAGGGGYTF. CDR3 sequence (DNA): TGTGCCAGCAGCTCAATCCGAGCTGGGGGGGGCGGCTACACCTTC.

As DNA, the CDR3 is TGTGCCAGCAGCCAAAATTTACTGACAGTTGGAAACACCATATATTTT. Protein product: CASSQNLLTVGNTIYF. J is TRBJ1-3 and V is TRBV14; maybe TRBD1 (5 bases). The ends were cut back, 2 bases at V and 3 bases at J, with 14 bases in the middle. The CDR3 consists of 16 residues. Per the germline V gene, CDR1 is SGHDN and CDR2 is FVKESK.

The chain carries TRBV5-1 and TRBJ2-7; 14 nucleotides agree with TRBD2. The CDR3 has 15 residues. V gave up 0 bases and J gave up 5 bases; unmatched junction bases: 1. CDR1 SGHRS and CDR2 YFSETQ come from the germline V gene. DNA of the CDR3: TGCGCCAGCAGCTTGGGGGGACTAGCGGGAGACGAGCAGTACTTC. It codes for CASSLGGLAGDEQYF.

This clone was recorded once. This chain links TRBV9 with TRBJ2-7; D gene ambiguous. Per germline, CDR1 SGDLS and CDR2 YYNGEE. Trimming pared 3 bases from V and 5 bases from J, leaving 12 bases between. CDR3 length: 13 amino acids. DNA for the CDR3: TGTGCCAGCAGCGCCCGCTATTCCCACGAGCAGTACTTC. Translating it yields CASSARYSHEQYF.

The chain combines TRBV29-1 with TRBJ1-1; D not resolved. Germline V lookup: CDR1 SQVTM, CDR2 ANQGSEA. This CDR3 has 13 residues. Trimming removed 6 bases from V and 1 base from J, with 12 bases in between. The CDR3 DNA follows: TGCAGCGTCCGATTTGGAGGGAACACTGAAGCTTTCTTT. Its translation: CSVRFGGNTEAFF. The full variable domain, with the rest looked up from reference TRBV29-1 and TRBJ1-1, is SAVISQKPSRDICQRGTSLTIQCQVDSQVTMMFWYRQQPGQSLTLIATANQGSEATYESGFVIDKFPISRPNLTFSTLTVSNMSPEDSSIYLCSVRFGGNTEAFFGQGTRLTVV.

CDR3 in DNA: TGTGCCAGCAGTTACTCGAGGGACAGGGCTTACGAGCAGTACTTC. This codes for CASSYSRDRAYEQYF. This chain links TRBV6-5 with TRBJ2-7; 9 bases are a match to TRBD1. Germline V gene data show CDR1 as MNHEY and CDR2 as SVGAGI. The ends lost 0 bases at V and 4 bases at J; junction bases unmatched: 4. The CDR3 runs 15 residues.

Comments on this clone: Other DNA sequences from this sample encode an identical CDR3 as well. The rearrangement links TRBV27 to TRBJ2-5; no definite D call. This CDR3 has 11 amino acids. Trimming removed 2 bases from V and 5 bases from J, with 3 bases in between. Germline loops: CDR1 MNHEY, CDR2 SMNVEV (reference sequence). The chain's CDR3 is CASSLGETQYF. The DNA for the CDR3 is TGTGCCAGCAGTTTAGGCGAGACCCAGTACTTC.

The chain recombines TRBV6-2 or TRBV6-3 with TRBJ2-3; 7 bases agree with TRBD2. In germline, CDR1 is MNHEY, CDR2 SVGEGT. This CDR3 is built from 14 residues. Trimming took 2 bases from V and 4 from J; bases not matched to a gene: 3. The CDR3 coding sequence is TGTGCCAGCAGTTACGGGAGGGCTTCAGATACGCAGTATTTT. The encoded protein is CASSYGRASDTQYF.

J is TRBJ2-7 and V is TRBV10-3; D perhaps matches TRBD1 (5 bases). This CDR3 is 11 amino acids long. V was clipped by 6 bases and J by 9 bases, with 12 bases between them. Germline V gene data show CDR1 as ENHRY and CDR2 as SYGVKD. The CDR3 sequence: CAISAGAVQYF. The CDR3, as DNA: TGTGCCATCAGCGCTGGGGCCGTGCAGTACTTC.

This clone appeared a single time. This chain links TRBV7-9 with TRBJ2-5; 9 nucleotides agree with TRBD1. Germline CDR1 SEHNR, CDR2 FQNEAQ (reference sequence). The trim removed 6 bases at V and 4 bases at J, leaving 6 bases unmatched. The CDR3 is made up of 14 amino acids. CDR3 loop: CASSFRTGVETQYF. CDR3 bases: TGTGCCAGCAGTTTCCGGACAGGGGTAGAGACCCAGTACTTC.

The rearrangement uses TRBV5-1 and TRBJ2-2; 13 bases fit TRBD2. The V segment lost 4 bases and the J segment 2 bases; nucleotides outside the gene matches: 5. The CDR3 has 17 residues. Per germline, CDR1 SGHRS and CDR2 YFSETQ. CDR3 nucleotides: TGCGCCAGCAGCCACAGGACTAGCGGGGGAAACACCGGGGAGCTGTTTTTT. It encodes CASSHRTSGGNTGELFF.

This clone was observed once. J is TRBJ1-6 and V is TRBV7-2; D is perhaps TRBD1 (6 bases). Germline CDR1 reads SGHTA; CDR2 reads FQGNSA. V lost 4 bases and J 0 bases, leaving 16 bases between the germline ends. The CDR3 runs 18 residues. CDR3 in DNA: TGTGCCAGCAGCTCCGGTGGGGGCACGAGCTCCTATAATTCACCCCTCCACTTT. Translated: CASSSGGGTSSYNSPLHF.

This chain joins TRBV15 and TRBJ2-1; 14 nucleotides line up with TRBD2. CDR3 length: 18 residues. CDR1 LNHNV and CDR2 YYDKDF come from the germline V gene (reference sequence). The V gene end was trimmed by 4 bases and the J gene end by 4 bases; junction bases not matched to a gene: 9. This chain's CDR3 is CATSKTSGGAGTYNEQFF. The CDR3 nucleotides read TGTGCCACCAGCAAGACTAGCGGGGGGGCCGGAACTTACAATGAGCAGTTCTTC.

V gene TRBV7-2 combines with J gene TRBJ2-1; D is possibly TRBD2 (6 bases). V dropped 1 base and J dropped 9 bases, with 10 bases sitting between them. The CDR3 runs to 13 residues. CDR1 SGHTA and CDR2 FQGNSA come from the germline V gene. The CDR3 protein is CASSLEVGGEQFF. The CDR3 bases are TGTGCCAGCAGCTTAGAGGTCGGGGGTGAGCAGTTCTTC.

The chain couples TRBV2 to TRBJ1-4, with 7 bases aligning to TRBD1. Germline V lookup: CDR1 SNHLY, CDR2 FYNNEI. V gave up 9 bases and J gave up 0 bases; unmatched junction bases: 10. This CDR3 comprises 16 residues. The CDR3 here is CASLRDRYPTNEKLFF. The DNA for the CDR3 is TGTGCCAGTCTTCGGGACAGATACCCAACTAATGAAAAACTGTTTTTT.

The CDR3: CASSFRTGGLLLHF. The CDR3 DNA is TGTGCCAGCAGTTTTCGGACAGGGGGATTACTCCTCCACTTT. The chain recombines TRBV27 with TRBJ1-6, with 10 bases lining up with TRBD1. The J segment lost 15 bases and the V segment lost 3 bases, leaving 8 bases of the junction unmatched. The germline V gene has CDR1 MNHEY and CDR2 SMNVEV (reference sequence). This CDR3 has 14 amino acids.

The J gene is TRBJ2-4, the V gene TRBV6-2 or TRBV6-3, with D uncertain. The ends were cut back, 2 bases at V and 5 bases at J, with 16 bases in the middle. The V gene's germline CDR1 is MNHEY and CDR2 SVGEGT. CDR3 length: 16 residues. DNA of the CDR3: TGTGCCAGCAGTTACGCCAGACTGGCTACACAAAACATTCAGTACTTC. Translated, it gives CASSYARLATQNIQYF.

The chain couples TRBV11-3 to TRBJ1-2, with 8 bases matching TRBD1. Per germline, CDR1 SGHNT and CDR2 YENEEA. Losses at the gene ends were 5 bases for V and 4 bases for J; bases not matched to a gene: 9. The CDR3 is made up of 15 amino acids. The CDR3 sequence: CASSQTGVLVYGYTF. The CDR3 region has the DNA TGTGCCAGCAGCCAGACAGGGGTCCTAGTCTATGGCTACACCTTC.

This clone was counted once. The V call is TRBV3-1 (or the pseudogene TRBV3-2), the J call TRBJ2-5; tentative D call: TRBD1 (8 bases). CDR3 length: 14 residues. Deletions cut 9 bases from V and 2 bases from J, with 16 bases between. In germline, CDR1 is LGHDT, CDR2 YNNKEL (reference sequence). The CDR3 DNA sequence: TGTGCCAGTTTAAACAGGGGGGGGCAAGAGACCCAGTACTTC. It yields the protein CASLNRGGQETQYF.

This rearrangement joins TRBV25-1 to TRBJ2-7; unclear D gene. Germline V CDR1 and CDR2: MGHDK, SYGVNS. The CDR3 loop spans 11 amino acids. Trimming stripped 4 bases from V and 6 bases from J, with 7 bases between. This CDR3 is CASSVISEQYF. The CDR3 DNA is TGTGCCAGCAGTGTCATCAGCGAGCAGTACTTC.

The sample holds one count of this clone. This chain's CDR3 is CVSPSPGTSGSNEQFF. CDR3 in DNA: TGTGTCAGTCCCTCACCCGGGACTAGCGGGAGTAATGAGCAGTTCTTC. The rearrangement links TRBV7-5 to TRBJ2-1; TRBD2 is the table's D call and was not checked against the DNA. TRBV7-5 is a known pseudogene. CDR3 length equals 16 residues.